Here is one T cell receptor (beta chain) with its context. The antigen is not known. It was with 60 Vbeta and 13 Jbeta primers that the PCR ran. Sequencing used immunoSEQ multiplex PCR; TCRdb keeps in-frame clones, though not all of them. The sample contains about 140,000 clones, approximately 84% of which appear only once. The V and J ends lost 1 base and 4 bases, in that order; junction bases with no gene match: 6. Germline loops: CDR1 SGHTA, CDR2 FQGNSA. The CDR3 loop spans 15 amino acids. The sample is drawn from a study of cytomegalovirus exposure and HLA in healthy donors. The study's findings and limits: Many donors carried some public TCRs, although rarity characterized most TCR sequences. Among TCR beta chains of equal frequency, HLA-associated ones were more clonally expanded in a later analysis. Immune exposure was documented only through CMV serostatus. The investigators catalogued 150 to 200 TCR beta chains as cytomegalovirus-associated.

The chain uses TRBV7-2 and TRBJ1-1; 7 bases map to TRBD1. The clonotype was recovered from a man aged 30-40 years in good health and CMV-seropositive. What was sequenced was PBMCs. CDR3 coding DNA: TGTGCCAGCAGCTTAGGGACCGGGACAGTCACTGAAGCTTTCTTT. As protein: CASSLGTGTVTEAFF. The entire variable domain, with the rest obtained from reference TRBV7-2 and TRBJ1-1, is as follows: GAGVSQSPSNKVTEKGKDVELRCDPISGHTALYWYRQSLGQGLEFLIYFQGNSAPDKSGLPSDRFSAERTGGSVSTLTIQRTQQEDSAVYLCASSLGTGTVTEAFFGQGTRLTVV.